This passage covers 22 T cell receptor beta chains from one sample sequenced in a study of T cells in Graves' hyperthyroidism and ophthalmopathy. The CDR3 regions of TCR beta were amplified from RNA transcripts. The TCR CDR3 was amplified in a first-round RT-PCR using the HTBI primer set. TCRdb reprocessed the multiplex PCR reads with MiXCR, giving one entry per CDR3 protein. In the table there are around 270,000 distinct CDR3 sequences, about 19% of which are singletons. The sample consisted of blood. The source of these receptors is a man aged 45-65 years with Graves' ophthalmopathy.

The genes are TRBV18 and TRBJ2-1; the D gene is possibly TRBD2 (7 bases). The germline V gene has CDR1 KGHSH and CDR2 LQKENI. CDR3 length: 15 amino acids. The V end was cut by 3 bases, the J end by 15 bases, with 24 bases between. Written as DNA, the CDR3 is TGTGCCAGCTCACCCCGCGTCGAAGGGGGAGGGCCCCGGTTCTTC. It encodes CASSPRVEGGGPRFF.

This clonotype was detected many times. The rearrangement links TRBV20-1 to TRBJ2-3; D not certain. CDR1 DFQATT and CDR2 SNEGSKA come from the germline V gene (reference sequence). The CDR3 has 11 residues. V lost 4 bases and J lost 6, with 8 bases in between. The CDR3 protein is CSATVVDTQYF. CDR3 bases: TGCAGTGCTACCGTAGTGGATACGCAGTATTTT.

This clonotype occurred a few times. The rearrangement links TRBV5-1 to TRBJ1-6; 7 bases match TRBD1. Unmatched junction bases numbered 7, after V lost 5 bases and J lost 5 bases. CDR1 SGHRS and CDR2 YFSETQ come from the germline V gene. The CDR3 consists of 15 residues. As DNA, the CDR3 is TGCGCCAGCAGATCCTCCGGGACAGATAATTCACCCCTCCACTTT. Encoded protein: CASRSSGTDNSPLHF.

Ten or more counts support this clonotype. The V call is TRBV28, the J call TRBJ2-7, with 9 nucleotides matching TRBD2. The CDR3 totals 15 residues. The germline CDR1 and CDR2 sequences are MDHEN and SYDVKM. V was pared by 5 bases and J by 4 bases, with 9 bases of the junction left unmatched. The CDR3, as DNA: TGTGCCAGCAGTCCCCTCTTAGCGGGAGAGTACGAGCAGTACTTC. Translated, it gives CASSPLLAGEYEQYF.

Worth noting for this clonotype: At one end, the junction sequence differs from germline, possibly due to a read error. The chain uses TRBV10-1 and TRBJ1-5; possibly TRBD1 for D (5 bases). CDR1 WNHNN and CDR2 SYGVQD come from the germline V gene (reference sequence). The CDR3 has 16 amino acids. CDR3 residues: CAISESKPGSNQPQHF. The CDR3 DNA reads TGTGCCATCAGTGAGTCGAAGCCAGGGAGCAATCAGCCCCAGCATTTT.

In this sample, this clonotype turned up once. V gene TRBV2 combines with J gene TRBJ2-1; TRBD2 matches at 9 bases. Looked up from germline, CDR1 is SNHLY and CDR2 is FYNNEI. J was trimmed by 0 bases and V by 7 bases; bases with no gene match: 7. This CDR3 has 16 residues. CDR3 bases: TGTGCCAGCAAGGCGGGAGGGCGGAGCTCCTACAATGAGCAGTTCTTC. It yields the protein CASKAGGRSSYNEQFF.

This clonotype was found a few times. The junction does not match germline at one end; this may be a read error. This rearrangement joins TRBV12-3 or TRBV12-4 to TRBJ2-5, with 12 bases lining up with TRBD1. The CDR3 runs to 23 residues. The CDR3 DNA reads as TGTGCCAGCAGGGACCGGGACAGGGGGCTTCGTCCTGAGAGGGGGGGGTACCAGGAGACCCAGTACTTC. This encodes CASRDRDRGLRPERGGYQETQYF.

This clonotype was found many times. The CDR3, as DNA: TGTGCCAGCAGCCTCTCGGTACTTAGCGGGAGGTTCCAAGAGACCCAGTACTTC. Residues: CASSLSVLSGRFQETQYF. J is TRBJ2-5 and V is TRBV3-1, with 10 bases that match TRBD2. The V segment lost 4 bases and the J segment 1 base; nucleotides outside the gene matches: 12. Germline V gene lookup returns CDR1 LGHDT and CDR2 YNNKEL (reference sequence). This CDR3 comprises 18 residues.

This clonotype was picked up a small number of times. The V call is TRBV5-8, the J call TRBJ1-3; possible D gene TRBD1, 5 bases. This CDR3 spans 15 amino acids. CDR1 SGHTS and CDR2 YDEGEE come from the germline V gene. V was trimmed by 4 bases and J by 1 base, leaving 12 bases between them. Written as DNA, the CDR3 is TGTGCCAGCAGCCGCCCGAGGGGATCTGGAAACACCATATATTTT. The encoded protein is CASSRPRGSGNTIYF.

The chain is built from TRBV20-1 and TRBJ2-2; TRBD1 matches 7 bases. Germline CDR1 DFQATT, CDR2 SNEGSKA (reference sequence). With V trimmed by 0 bases and J by 7 bases, 8 bases remained unmatched. CDR3 length: 15 residues. The chain's CDR3 is CSARDGGQTYGELFF. In DNA form, the CDR3 reads TGCAGTGCTAGAGATGGGGGACAGACATACGGGGAGCTGTTTTTT.

This clonotype was found a few times. The rearrangement links TRBV28 to TRBJ2-2; 9 bases line up with TRBD1. The CDR3 extends over 16 amino acids. Trimming at V came to 5 bases and at J to 5 bases, leaving 9 bases not matched to a gene. Germline V gives CDR1 MDHEN, CDR2 SYDVKM. The CDR3 region is CASSETGGNPTGELFF. The CDR3 nucleotides are TGTGCCAGCAGTGAGACAGGGGGAAATCCAACCGGGGAGCTGTTTTTT.

This clonotype turned up a few times. The V call is TRBV29-1, the J call TRBJ1-1; no definite D call. The CDR3 length is 13 residues. CDR1 is SQVTM and CDR2 is ANQGSEA in the germline V gene. V was shortened by 3 bases and J by 1 base, with 9 bases between the two germline ends. The CDR3 nucleotides read TGCAGCGTTGATGAGTGGGGGAACACTGAAGCTTTCTTT. Translation gives CSVDEWGNTEAFF.

This clonotype has a count of ten or more. The genes are TRBV28 and TRBJ2-1, with 13 bases aligning to TRBD2. CDR1 and CDR2 from the germline V gene are MDHEN and SYDVKM. This CDR3 is built from 16 residues. V lost 5 bases to trimming and J lost 7 bases; unmatched junction nucleotides: 8. The CDR3 here is CASSPAGLAGDNEQFF. CDR3 in DNA: TGTGCCAGCAGTCCCGCCGGACTAGCGGGAGATAATGAGCAGTTCTTC.

This clonotype came up many times. The CDR3 sequence is CASSLRKGQANTEAFF. Here the CDR3 DNA reads TGTGCCAGCAGTTTAAGAAAGGGACAAGCGAACACTGAAGCTTTCTTT. This chain uses TRBV27 with TRBJ1-1, with D possibly TRBD1 on 6 matching bases. Germline lookup yields CDR1 MNHEY and CDR2 SMNVEV (reference sequence). The CDR3 is 16 amino acids. Trimming pared 2 bases from V and 1 base from J, leaving 14 bases between.

Notes on this clonotype: One end of the junction is discordant with germline, which a read error may explain. Here the CDR3 DNA reads TGTGCCGGCAGCTTGGGCGAGAGACTAGCGGGCTGCTACGAGCAGTACTTC. The encoded protein is CAGSLGERLAGCYEQYF. The rearrangement uses TRBV7-9 and TRBJ2-7; 10 bases line up with TRBD2. CDR3 length: 17 residues. The V gene's germline CDR1 is SEHNR and CDR2 FQNEAQ (reference sequence).

Only a few counts were recorded for this clonotype. Being one base from a much bigger clone, this may be a read error. The chain couples TRBV4-1 to TRBJ2-7; D not resolved. The CDR3 covers 14 residues. The germline V gene has CDR1 MGHRA and CDR2 YSYEKL. Trimming pared 4 bases from V and 0 bases from J, leaving 10 bases between. Here the CDR3 reads CASSPALSSYEQYF. CDR3 coding DNA: TGCGCCAGCAGCCCTGCGCTCAGCTCCTACGAGCAGTACTTC.

This clonotype was observed many times. The chain joins TRBV7-9 to TRBJ1-4, with 10 nucleotides matching TRBD1. The CDR3 is 15 residues long. V dropped 0 bases and J dropped 5; count of bases not matched to a gene: 0. Germline values: CDR1 SEHNR, CDR2 FQNEAQ (reference sequence). The CDR3: CASSLAGQGNEKLFF. The CDR3 coding sequence is TGTGCCAGCAGCTTAGCGGGACAGGGGAATGAAAAACTGTTTTTT. The variable domain in full, completed from reference TRBV7-9 and TRBJ1-4, reads DTGVSQNPRHKITKRGQNVTFRCDPISEHNRLYWYRQTLGQGPEFLTYFQNEAQLEKSRLLSDRFSAERPKGSFSTLEIQRTEQGDSAMYLCASSLAGQGNEKLFFGSGTQLSVL.

This clonotype was found a few times. A much larger clone lies a single base off, so this may be a read error. The chain combines TRBV28 with TRBJ2-7, with TRBD2 matching 10 bases. The J segment lost 2 bases and the V segment lost 4 bases, leaving 11 bases of the junction unmatched. Germline V gene data show CDR1 as MDHEN and CDR2 as SYDVKM. The CDR3 runs to 17 residues. As DNA, the CDR3 is TGTGCCAGCAGTTCGGATCCAGCGGGAGGGCACACCTACGAGCAGTACTTC. Protein product: CASSSDPAGGHTYEQYF.

Remarks on this clonotype: The junction departs from the called germline gene at one end, perhaps through a read error. V is TRBV28 and J is TRBJ2-7, with D unresolved. Looked up from germline, CDR1 is MDHEN and CDR2 is SYDVKM. CDR3 length: 13 amino acids. CDR3: CASKGFTTYEQHF. CDR3 coding DNA: TGTGCCAGCAAGGGATTCACTACCTACGAGCAGCACTTC.

The genes are TRBV27 and TRBJ2-7; D gene ambiguous. This CDR3 contains 12 residues. Trimming took 6 bases from V and 4 from J, leaving 10 bases between them. Germline CDR1 is MNHEY and CDR2 is SMNVEV (reference sequence). The CDR3 DNA reads TGTGCCAGCAGACGAGGATCGTACGAGCAGTACTTC. Protein: CASRRGSYEQYF.

Details on this clonotype: This CDR3 is missing its conserved last phenylalanine or tryptophan, likely due to a read error. This chain uses TRBV7-8 with TRBJ1-6, with D perhaps matching TRBD1 (6 bases). Trimming removed 5 bases at V and 7 bases at J, with 12 bases between. The V gene's germline CDR1 is SGHVS and CDR2 FQNEAQ. This CDR3 has 14 residues. Written as DNA, the CDR3 is TGTGCCAGCAGCCGACAGGCCTTAAATTCACCCCTCCACCTT. It codes for CASSRQALNSPLHL.

This clonotype turned up a few times. The rearrangement uses TRBV20-1 and TRBJ2-7; D is uncertain. V lost 3 bases and J 2 bases, leaving 8 bases between the germline ends. In germline, CDR1 is DFQATT, CDR2 SNEGSKA (reference sequence). The CDR3 consists of 12 residues. CDR3 protein: CSARVEPYEQYF. In DNA, the CDR3 is TGCAGTGCTAGGGTGGAGCCCTACGAGCAGTACTTC.